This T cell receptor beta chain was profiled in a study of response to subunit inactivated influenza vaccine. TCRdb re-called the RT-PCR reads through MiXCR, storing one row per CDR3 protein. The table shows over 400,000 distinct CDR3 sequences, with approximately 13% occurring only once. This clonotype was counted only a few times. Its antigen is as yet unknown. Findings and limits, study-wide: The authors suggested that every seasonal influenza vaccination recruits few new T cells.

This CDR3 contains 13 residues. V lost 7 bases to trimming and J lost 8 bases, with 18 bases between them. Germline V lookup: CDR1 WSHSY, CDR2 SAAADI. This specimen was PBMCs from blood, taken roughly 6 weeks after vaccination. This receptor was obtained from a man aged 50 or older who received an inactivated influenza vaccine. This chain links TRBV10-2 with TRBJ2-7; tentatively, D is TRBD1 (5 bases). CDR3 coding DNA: TGCGCCAGCACCATGGACCCCAGGGAAAAGCAGTACTTC. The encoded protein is CASTMDPREKQYF.